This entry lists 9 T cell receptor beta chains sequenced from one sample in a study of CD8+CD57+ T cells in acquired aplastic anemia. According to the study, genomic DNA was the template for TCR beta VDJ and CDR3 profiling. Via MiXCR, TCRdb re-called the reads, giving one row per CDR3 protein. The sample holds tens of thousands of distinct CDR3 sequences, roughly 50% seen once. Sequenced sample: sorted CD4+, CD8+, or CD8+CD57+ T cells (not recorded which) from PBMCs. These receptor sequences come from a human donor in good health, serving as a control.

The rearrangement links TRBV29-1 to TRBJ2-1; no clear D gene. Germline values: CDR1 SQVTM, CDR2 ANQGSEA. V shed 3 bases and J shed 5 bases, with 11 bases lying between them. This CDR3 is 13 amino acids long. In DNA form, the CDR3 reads TGCAGCGTTGATCGTATCGGGCACAATGAGCAGTTCTTC. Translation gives CSVDRIGHNEQFF.

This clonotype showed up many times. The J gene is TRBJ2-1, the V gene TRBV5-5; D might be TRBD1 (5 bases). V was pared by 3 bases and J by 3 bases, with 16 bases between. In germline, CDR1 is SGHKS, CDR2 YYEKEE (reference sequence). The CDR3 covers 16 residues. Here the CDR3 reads CASSSGRQGVYNEQFF. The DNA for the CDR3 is TGTGCCAGCAGCTCCGGCCGGCAGGGCGTCTACAATGAGCAGTTCTTC.

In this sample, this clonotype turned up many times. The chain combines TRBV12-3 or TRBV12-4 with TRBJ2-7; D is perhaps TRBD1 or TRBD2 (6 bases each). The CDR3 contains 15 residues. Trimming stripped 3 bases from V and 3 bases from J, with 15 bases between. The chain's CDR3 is CASSLRGVWNYEQYF. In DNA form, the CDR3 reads TGTGCCAGCAGTTTGAGGGGGGTATGGAACTACGAGCAGTACTTC.

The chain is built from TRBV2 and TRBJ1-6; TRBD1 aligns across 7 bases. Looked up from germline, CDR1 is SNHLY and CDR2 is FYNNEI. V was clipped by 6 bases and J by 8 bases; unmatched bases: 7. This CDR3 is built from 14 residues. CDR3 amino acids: CASRGTGVDSPLHF. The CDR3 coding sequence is TGTGCCAGCAGGGGCACAGGGGTGGATTCACCCCTCCACTTT.

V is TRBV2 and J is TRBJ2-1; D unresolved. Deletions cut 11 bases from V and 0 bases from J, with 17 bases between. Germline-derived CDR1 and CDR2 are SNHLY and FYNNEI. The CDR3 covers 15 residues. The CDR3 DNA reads TGTGCCCGCTCGATAGGCAGAGGCTCCTACAATGAGCAGTTCTTC. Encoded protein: CARSIGRGSYNEQFF.

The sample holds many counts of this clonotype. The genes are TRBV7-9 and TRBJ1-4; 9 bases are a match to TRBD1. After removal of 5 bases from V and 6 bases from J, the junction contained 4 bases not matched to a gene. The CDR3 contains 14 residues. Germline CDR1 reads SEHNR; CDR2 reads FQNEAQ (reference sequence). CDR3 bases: TGTGCCAGCAGCGAGGACAGGGGTGATGAAAAACTGTTTTTT. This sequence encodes CASSEDRGDEKLFF.

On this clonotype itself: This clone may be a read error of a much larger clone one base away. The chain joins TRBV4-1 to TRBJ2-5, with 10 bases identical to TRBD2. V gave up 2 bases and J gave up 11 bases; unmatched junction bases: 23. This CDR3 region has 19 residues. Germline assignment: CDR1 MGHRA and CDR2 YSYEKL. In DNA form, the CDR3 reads TGCGCCAGCAGCCAACGTTCCGTTTTAGCGGGAGGTATAAACAATGAGCAGTACTTC. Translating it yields CASSQRSVLAGGINNEQYF.

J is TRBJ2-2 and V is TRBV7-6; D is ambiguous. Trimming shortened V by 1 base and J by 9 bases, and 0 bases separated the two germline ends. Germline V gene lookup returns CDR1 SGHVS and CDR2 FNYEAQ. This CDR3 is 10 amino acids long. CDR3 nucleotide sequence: TGTGCCAGCAGCTTAGGGGAGCTGTTTTTT. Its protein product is CASSLGELFF. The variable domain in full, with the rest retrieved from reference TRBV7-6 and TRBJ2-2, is GAGVSQSPRYKVTKRGQDVALRCDPISGHVSLYWYRQALGQGPEFLTYFNYEAQQDKSGLPNDRFSAERPEGSISTLTIQRTEQRDSAMYRCASSLGELFFGEGSRLTVL.

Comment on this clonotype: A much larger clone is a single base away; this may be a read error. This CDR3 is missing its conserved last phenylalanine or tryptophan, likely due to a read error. CDR3 amino acids: CARKNEQGQKKNTEAFL. The CDR3, as DNA: TGTGCCAGAAAAAATGAACAGGGACAGAAGAAAAACACTGAAGCTTTCCTT. This chain joins TRBV7-6 and TRBJ1-1; 7 bases map to TRBD1. The CDR3 extends over 17 amino acids. V shed 9 bases, J shed 2 bases, and the junction held 18 bases outside the gene matches. Per germline, CDR1 SGHVS and CDR2 FNYEAQ.